This record looks at one T cell receptor (beta chain) sequence and its context. It has no known antigen specificity. No per-base quality is available; no much larger clone lies one base away. The entry originates in a study of shared clonotypes between healthy human individuals (dated by TCRdb to 2019 to 2021). With regard to the full study: The cohort included a few men and a couple of women between 18 and 49 years of age. Per donor, three plates each were used for CD4 naive and CD4 memory, two for CD8 naive, and one for CD8 memory. To estimate repertoire size and how much clonotypes are shared between individuals, the study performed deep sequencing of blood TCR repertoires from roughly five healthy adults. To increase sequencing depth and limit assay-specific biases, TCR repertoire library preparation and sequencing were carried out by different laboratories using diverse techniques. Between about 0.94 and 8.9 billion PBMCs per donor were obtained by leukapheresis. The paper as a whole reports these results and caveats: Clonotypes shared by all four sorted-subset donors showed higher generation probabilities than non-shared clonotypes. The genetic and exposure-history diversity represented was limited by the small number of donors. Incomplete sequencing was indicated by rarefaction of sorted-subset datasets, despite the large sequencing depth. Naive subsets generally had larger estimated clonotype richness than memory subsets did. Sampling was restricted to blood, and TCR repertoires in tissue are likely to differ from TCR repertoires in blood. When a few donors were compared, the shared fraction of clonotypes was approximately 5% for naive CD4, 3.5% to 4% for naive CD8, roughly 2.3% for memory CD4, and less than 0.45% for memory CD8. Pairwise subsampling led to the expectation that sequencing depth would affect the degree of clonotype sharing among donors.

The CDR3 contains 15 residues, cysteine and phenylalanine counted. Here the CDR3 DNA is all that survives: 45 bases in frame from base 1. The germline V gene (reference sequence) yields SEHNR for CDR1 and FQNEAQ for CDR2. At the junction V is shortened by 1 base and J by 1 base, with 5 bases in between. Donors were healthy HIV-negative adults with no recently reported acute infections or vaccinations. Every donor was a Caucasian adult living in Nashville, Tennessee, USA. Magnetic negative selection was used to enrich CD4+ T cells, after which naive cells were positively selected on CD45RA and the negative fraction became the memory subset. Blood was obtained by leukapheresis, after which PBMCs were separated by Ficoll-Histopaque density gradient centrifugation and cryopreserved in liquid nitrogen vapor phase. Analytical flow cytometry was used to check the purity and quantity of each magnetically sorted T cell population. From each sorted fraction, genomic DNA was isolated and quantified by UV absorbance on a Nanodrop 2000c.

TCR CDR3 regions were amplified from genomic DNA by multiplex PCR using the deep immunoSEQ assay. Extracted genomic DNA from each cell subset was distributed evenly across all wells of several immunoSEQ 96-well plates, and each plate was treated as a replicate. For sorted subsets, roughly 0.2 ug genomic DNA, equal to tens of thousands of T cell genomes, was loaded into each replicate PCR. Purified libraries were measured with a Qubit 3.0 fluorometer, size-checked on a Bioanalyzer 2100, and measured again with the KAPA Library Quantification kit. Each immunoSEQ 96-well plate was sequenced on its own single-read 150-cycle Illumina NextSeq 550 flow cell. Processing in the source paper ran as follows. Because only junctional sequences without quality scores were contained in the immunoSEQ output, filtering matching that applied to full-length reads could not be performed. Sequences were annotated with PyIR, a Python wrapper for IgBLAST v1.9, using IMGT germline references to assign V/J genes and CDR3. Reads with weak V/J assignments (E-value above 1e-6), missing CDR3, stop codons, out-of-frame junctions, or ambiguous translated residues were removed. V3J clonotypes were defined as sequences sharing an identical inferred V gene, J gene, and CDR3 amino acid sequence. Percentage overlap between repertoires was computed as shared unique clonotypes divided by the size of the smaller repertoire. Three approaches were used to assess repertoire richness: RTK rarefaction, the Chao1 estimator, and Recon v2.1 estimates of unobserved clonotypes. Generation probabilities were computed with OLGA for all TCRbeta clonotypes obtained by the gDNA method from a few donors. Not all clones reach the TCRdb copy of this immuneACCESS table, which keeps in-frame sequences only. Checked studies attribute under half of the gap to unresolved V genes and leave the rest unexplained. V, J and clone size derive from that table, while D and trimming were established from the DNA sequence. This sample is represented by some 900,000 clones; about three quarters of them were singletons. About 1.5% of the sample rests with the top ten.

Material: memory CD4+ T cells sorted from blood. The sample's cell subset or site label, decoded: CD45RA-negative fraction. This sequence originates from a man aged 18 to 35 in good health. The rearranged chain carries TRBV7-9 and TRBJ2-6; no D gene call is confident. The DNA reads as follows: TGTGCCAGCAGCTTAGGAAGATCTGGGGCCAACGTCCTGACTTTC. Translated, it reads CASSLGRSGANVLTF.